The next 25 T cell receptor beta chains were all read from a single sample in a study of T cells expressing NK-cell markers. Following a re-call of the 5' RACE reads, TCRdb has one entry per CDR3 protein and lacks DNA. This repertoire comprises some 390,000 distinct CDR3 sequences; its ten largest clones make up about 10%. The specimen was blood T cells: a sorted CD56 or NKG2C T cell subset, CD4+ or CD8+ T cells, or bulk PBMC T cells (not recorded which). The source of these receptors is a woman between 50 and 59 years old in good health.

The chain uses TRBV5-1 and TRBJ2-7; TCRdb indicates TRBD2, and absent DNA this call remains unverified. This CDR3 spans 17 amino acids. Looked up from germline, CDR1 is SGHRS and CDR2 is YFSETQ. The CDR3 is CASSWGTSGRTLYEQYF. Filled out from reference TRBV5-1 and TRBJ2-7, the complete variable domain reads KAGVTQTPRYLIKTRGQQVTLSCSPISGHRSVSWYQQTPGQGLQFLFEYFSETQRNKGNFPGRFSGRQFSNSRSEMNVSTLELGDSALYLCASSWGTSGRTLYEQYFGPGTRLTVT.

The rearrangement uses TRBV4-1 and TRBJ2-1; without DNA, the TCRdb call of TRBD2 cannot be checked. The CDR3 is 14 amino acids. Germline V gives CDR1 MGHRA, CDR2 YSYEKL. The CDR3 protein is CASSQPGLAEEQFF.

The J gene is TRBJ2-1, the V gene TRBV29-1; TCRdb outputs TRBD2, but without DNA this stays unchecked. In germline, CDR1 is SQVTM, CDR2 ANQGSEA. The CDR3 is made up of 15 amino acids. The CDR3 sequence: CSAEISSGSLGEQFF.

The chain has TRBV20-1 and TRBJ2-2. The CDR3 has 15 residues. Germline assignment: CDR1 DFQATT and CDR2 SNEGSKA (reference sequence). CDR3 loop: CSANRDARNTGELFF.

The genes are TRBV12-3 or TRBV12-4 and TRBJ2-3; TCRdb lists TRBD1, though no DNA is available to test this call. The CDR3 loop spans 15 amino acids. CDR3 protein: CASSPSEGGIDTQYF.

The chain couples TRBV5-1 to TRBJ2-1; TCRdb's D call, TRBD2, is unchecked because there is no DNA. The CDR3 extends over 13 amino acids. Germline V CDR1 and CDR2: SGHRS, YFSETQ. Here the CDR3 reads CASGLAGGNEQFF. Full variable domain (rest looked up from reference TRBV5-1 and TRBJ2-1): KAGVTQTPRYLIKTRGQQVTLSCSPISGHRSVSWYQQTPGQGLQFLFEYFSETQRNKGNFPGRFSGRQFSNSRSEMNVSTLELGDSALYLCASGLAGGNEQFFGPGTRLTVL.

CDR3 region: CASSFRLGPGRLSGANVLTF. The genes are TRBV5-1 and TRBJ2-6; TCRdb indicates TRBD2, and absent DNA this call remains unverified. The CDR3 sequence is 20 residues long. Germline CDR1 and CDR2: SGHRS and YFSETQ.

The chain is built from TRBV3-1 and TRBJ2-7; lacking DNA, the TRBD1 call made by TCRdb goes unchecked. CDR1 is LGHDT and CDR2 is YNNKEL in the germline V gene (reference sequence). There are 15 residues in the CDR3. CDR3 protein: CASSRSGKGGYEQYF.

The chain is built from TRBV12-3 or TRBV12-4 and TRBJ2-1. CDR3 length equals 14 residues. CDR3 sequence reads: CASSLRRAYNEQFF.

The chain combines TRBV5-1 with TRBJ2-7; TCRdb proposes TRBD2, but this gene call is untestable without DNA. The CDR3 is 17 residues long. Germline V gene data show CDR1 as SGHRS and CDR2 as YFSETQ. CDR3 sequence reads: CASSLPPLAEGGYEQYF.

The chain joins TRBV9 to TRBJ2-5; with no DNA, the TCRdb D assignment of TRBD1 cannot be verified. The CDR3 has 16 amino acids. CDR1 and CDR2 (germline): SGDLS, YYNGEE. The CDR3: CASSVTSGAGQETQYF.

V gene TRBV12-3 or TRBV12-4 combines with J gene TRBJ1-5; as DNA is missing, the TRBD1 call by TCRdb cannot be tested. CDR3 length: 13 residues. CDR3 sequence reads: CASSLGANQPQHF.

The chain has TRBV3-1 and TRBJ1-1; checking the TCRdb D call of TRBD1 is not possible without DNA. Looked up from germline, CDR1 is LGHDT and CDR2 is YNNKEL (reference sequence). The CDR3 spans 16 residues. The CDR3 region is CASSPTGQGRNTEAFF.

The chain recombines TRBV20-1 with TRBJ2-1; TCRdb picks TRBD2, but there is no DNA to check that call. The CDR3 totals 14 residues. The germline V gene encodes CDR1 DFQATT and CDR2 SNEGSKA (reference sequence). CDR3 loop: CSARYSGSVNEQFF.

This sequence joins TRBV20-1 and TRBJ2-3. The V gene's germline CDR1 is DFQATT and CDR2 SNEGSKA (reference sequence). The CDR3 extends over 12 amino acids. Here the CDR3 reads CSARDSPDTQYF.

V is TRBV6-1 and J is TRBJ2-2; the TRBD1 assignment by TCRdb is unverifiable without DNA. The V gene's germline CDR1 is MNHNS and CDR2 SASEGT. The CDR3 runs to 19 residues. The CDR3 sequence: CASSEEGGGGKINTGELFF.

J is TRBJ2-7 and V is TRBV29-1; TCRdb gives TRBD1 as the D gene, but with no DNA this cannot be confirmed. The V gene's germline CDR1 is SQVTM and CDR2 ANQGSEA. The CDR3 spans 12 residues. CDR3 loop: CSGGQALGEQYF.

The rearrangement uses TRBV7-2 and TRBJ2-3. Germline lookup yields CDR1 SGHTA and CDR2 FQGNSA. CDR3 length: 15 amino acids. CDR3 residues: CASSLDRGNTDTQYF.

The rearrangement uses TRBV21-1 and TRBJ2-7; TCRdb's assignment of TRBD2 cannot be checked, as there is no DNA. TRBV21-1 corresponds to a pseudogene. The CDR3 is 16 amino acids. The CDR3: CAEQGPGFVTSYEQYF.

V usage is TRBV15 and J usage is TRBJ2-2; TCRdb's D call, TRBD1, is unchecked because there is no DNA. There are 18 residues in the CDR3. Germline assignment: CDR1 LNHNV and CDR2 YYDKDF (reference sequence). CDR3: CATSSTDRTEEDTGELFF.

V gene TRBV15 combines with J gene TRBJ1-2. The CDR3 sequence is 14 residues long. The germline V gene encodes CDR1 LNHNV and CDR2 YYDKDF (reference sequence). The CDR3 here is CATSRDPGAYGYTF.

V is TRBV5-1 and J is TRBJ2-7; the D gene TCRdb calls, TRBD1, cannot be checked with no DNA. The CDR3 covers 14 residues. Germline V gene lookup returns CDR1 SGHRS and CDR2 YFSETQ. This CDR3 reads CASSLPDRGGEQYF. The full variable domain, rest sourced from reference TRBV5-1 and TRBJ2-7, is KAGVTQTPRYLIKTRGQQVTLSCSPISGHRSVSWYQQTPGQGLQFLFEYFSETQRNKGNFPGRFSGRQFSNSRSEMNVSTLELGDSALYLCASSLPDRGGEQYFGPGTRLTVT.

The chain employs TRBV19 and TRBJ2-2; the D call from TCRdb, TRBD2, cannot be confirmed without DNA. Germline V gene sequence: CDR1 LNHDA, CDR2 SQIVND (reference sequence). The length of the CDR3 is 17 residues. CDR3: CASSTTSGSGNTGELFF.

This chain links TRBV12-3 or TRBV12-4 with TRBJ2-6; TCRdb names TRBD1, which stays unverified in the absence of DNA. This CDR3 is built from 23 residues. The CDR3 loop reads CASSFTAGAHEREVLPGANVLTF.

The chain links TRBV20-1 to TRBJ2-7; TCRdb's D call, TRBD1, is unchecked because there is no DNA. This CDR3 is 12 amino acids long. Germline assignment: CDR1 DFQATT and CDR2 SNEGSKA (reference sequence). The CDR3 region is CSASAPGPEQYF.